This passage covers 17 T cell receptor beta chains from one sample sequenced in a study of post-analysis software for immune sequencing data. cDNA libraries of TCR beta carried unique molecular identifiers. Each CDR3 protein is one row after TCRdb ran MiXCR on the PCR reads. Of under 200,000 distinct CDR3 sequences in the sample, 29% were seen once. Antigens for these TCRs are unknown. Study-wide results and limits: TRBV5-6, TRBV5-1 and TRBV20-1 belonged to a set of five TRBV segments that were more frequent in patients than controls.

The sequencing input was blood. Source of these receptors: a girl aged 2 to 17 with multiple sclerosis.

At least ten counts were recorded for this clonotype. The chain has TRBV4-1 and TRBJ2-1, with D possibly matching TRBD2 (7 bases). This CDR3 has 17 residues. Germline V gene sequence: CDR1 MGHRA, CDR2 YSYEKL. With 1 base removed from V and 7 bases from J, the gap between germline ends came to 20 bases. CDR3 loop: CASSQVEMRGGLNEQFF. The CDR3 DNA reads as TGCGCCAGCAGCCAAGTTGAGATGAGGGGGGGCCTGAATGAGCAGTTCTTC.

This clonotype was seen only a few times. The chain recombines TRBV4-1 with TRBJ2-7; the match to TRBD1 covers 7 bases. Germline CDR1 is MGHRA and CDR2 is YSYEKL. V lost 3 bases to trimming and J lost 4 bases; unmatched junction nucleotides: 12. The CDR3 loop spans 16 amino acids. The CDR3 spells CASSQGTNRGRYEQYF. CDR3 bases: TGCGCCAGCAGCCAGGGTACTAACAGGGGAAGGTACGAGCAGTACTTC.

In regard to this clonotype: A read error may produce the germline difference seen at one junction end. The genes are TRBV10-2 and TRBJ1-1; D possibly corresponds to TRBD1 (5 bases). The germline gives CDR1 WSHSY, CDR2 SAAADI. CDR3 length: 16 amino acids. The CDR3 region has the DNA TGCGCCGGCAGTGAGCCCGGGGGATTGATAAACACTGAAGCTTTCTTT. It translates to CAGSEPGGLINTEAFF.

This chain joins TRBV7-9 and TRBJ2-1, with 10 bases identical to TRBD2. The CDR3 sequence is 19 residues long. The V and J ends lost 4 bases and 5 bases, in that order; junction bases with no gene match: 17. From germline, CDR1 is SEHNR and CDR2 FQNEAQ (reference sequence). DNA for the CDR3: TGTGCCAGCAGCTCCCATCGGACTAGCGGAGGGTCCGGGCACAATGAGCAGTTCTTC. Translating gives CASSSHRTSGGSGHNEQFF.

The chain employs TRBV6-5 and TRBJ1-2, with D perhaps TRBD1 (5 bases). The germline gives CDR1 MNHEY, CDR2 SVGAGI. The CDR3 loop spans 12 amino acids. Between the trimmed V and J ends, which lost 7 bases and 4 bases, there was a span of 10 bases. The CDR3 DNA reads as TGTGCCAGCACCAAGGGGCGCTATGGCTACACCTTC. Translation gives CASTKGRYGYTF.

This clonotype was detected only a few times. The chain uses TRBV27 and TRBJ2-5; weak D call: TRBD2 (6 bases). There are 15 residues in the CDR3. The V gene lost 5 bases and the J gene lost 5 bases, with 18 bases spanning the gap. Germline-derived CDR1 and CDR2 are MNHEY and SMNVEV (reference sequence). CDR3 residues: CASSRYLGGVETQYF. CDR3 nucleotide sequence: TGTGCCAGCAGTAGGTACCTAGGAGGGGTGGAGACCCAGTACTTC.

This clonotype has a handful of counts. The chain combines TRBV12-3 or TRBV12-4 with TRBJ2-1, with no clear D. CDR3 length: 11 residues. The V gene lost 1 base and the J gene lost 8 bases, with 3 bases spanning the gap. CDR3 amino acids: CASSLVYEQFF. The DNA for the CDR3 is TGTGCCAGCAGTTTAGTTTATGAGCAGTTCTTC.

This clonotype has ten or more counts. V gene TRBV7-2 combines with J gene TRBJ2-2; no firm D call. The CDR3 loop spans 13 amino acids. V gave up 1 base and J gave up 6 bases, with 6 bases separating them. Germline-derived CDR1 and CDR2 are SGHTA and FQGNSA. Here the CDR3 DNA reads TGTGCCAGCAGCTTAGTAATAGCCGGGGAGCTGTTTTTT. This sequence encodes CASSLVIAGELFF.

This clonotype has more than one count but fewer than ten. This sequence joins TRBV5-1 and TRBJ2-3; 15 bases are shared with TRBD2. The V gene end was trimmed by 5 bases and the J gene end by 4 bases; junction bases not matched to a gene: 5. Looked up from germline, CDR1 is SGHRS and CDR2 is YFSETQ. CDR3 size: 16 residues. The CDR3 loop is CASRGLAGGVADTQYF. Written as DNA, the CDR3 is TGCGCCAGCAGGGGACTAGCGGGGGGTGTAGCAGATACGCAGTATTTT.

Note on this clonotype: The junction shows a germline mismatch at one end, possibly a read error. The chain employs TRBV20-1 and TRBJ2-2, with a possible D match to TRBD2 (5 bases). Per germline, CDR1 DFQATT and CDR2 SNEGSKA (reference sequence). The CDR3 loop spans 12 amino acids. The CDR3 loop reads CSARRQTGERFF. CDR3 DNA: TGCAGTGCTCGCCGTCAAACCGGGGAGCGGTTTTTT.

As for this clonotype: One end of the junction does not line up with germline, which may come from a read error. The chain joins TRBV13 to TRBJ2-4; D is ambiguous. The J call is in doubt because the DNA end fits TRBJ2-7 better. This CDR3 is built from 11 residues. The V gene's germline CDR1 is PRHDT and CDR2 FYEKMQ (reference sequence). The CDR3 coding sequence is TGTACCAGCAGCGATAGCTACGAGCAGTACTTC. Translation gives CTSSDSYEQYF.

The chain couples TRBV28 to TRBJ1-1, with D perhaps matching TRBD1 (5 bases). V was trimmed by 5 bases and J by 2 bases, leaving 15 bases between them. The germline gives CDR1 MDHEN, CDR2 SYDVKM. The CDR3 has 15 amino acids. CDR3 nucleotides: TGTGCCAGCAGTCTCCCGGGACGGAGTAACACTGAAGCTTTCTTT. Amino acid sequence: CASSLPGRSNTEAFF.

Only a few counts were recorded for this clonotype. The rearrangement links TRBV28 to TRBJ2-1; either TRBD1 or TRBD2 may supply D (6 bases each). This CDR3 is built from 14 residues. V was clipped by 6 bases and J by 10 bases, with 19 bases between them. Per germline, CDR1 MDHEN and CDR2 SYDVKM. The CDR3 protein is CASSPRVGGGEQFF. CDR3 nucleotides: TGTGCCAGCAGCCCCAGGGTAGGGGGAGGAGAGCAGTTCTTC.

As concerns this clonotype: A much larger clone differs by one base, so this may be a read error. V gene TRBV3-1 combines with J gene TRBJ2-1, with TRBD2 matching 9 bases. The CDR3 totals 16 residues. The germline gives CDR1 LGHDT, CDR2 YNNKEL (reference sequence). The CDR3 loop reads CASGQLSGRPYNEQFF. CDR3 sequence (DNA): TGTGCCAGCGGCCAATTGAGCGGGAGGCCCTACAATGAGCAGTTCTTC.

This clonotype was seen a handful of times. The V gene is TRBV7-9, the J gene TRBJ2-7; 9 bases agree with TRBD2. The DNA end favors TRBJ2-5, so the J call may be wrong. The CDR3 covers 16 residues. Germline V lookup: CDR1 SEHNR, CDR2 FQNEAQ (reference sequence). DNA of the CDR3: TGTGCCAGCAGCTTAATGCGGGGGGGCTTGGAAGAGACCCAGTACTTC. Its translation: CASSLMRGGLEETQYF.

This clonotype was seen more than once but under ten times. The chain uses TRBV28 and TRBJ1-5; the D is unclear. The CDR3 covers 13 residues. Germline CDR1 and CDR2: MDHEN and SYDVKM. V lost 8 bases and J 7 bases, leaving 15 bases between the germline ends. The DNA for the CDR3 is TGTGCCAGCCGAGGTGGTGTTTCGCAGCCCCAGCATTTT. Protein: CASRGGVSQPQHF.

With respect to this clonotype: A much larger clone differs by one base, so this may be a read error. The chain has TRBV5-1 and TRBJ2-5, with a possible D match to TRBD1 (5 bases). V dropped 2 bases and J dropped 7 bases, with 12 bases sitting between them. This CDR3 contains 13 residues. The germline CDR1 and CDR2 sequences are SGHRS and YFSETQ. As DNA, the CDR3 is TGCGCCAGCAGCTTTTCAGGGAAGGGGACCCAGTACTTC. It yields the protein CASSFSGKGTQYF. The entire variable domain, with the rest obtained from reference TRBV5-1 and TRBJ2-5, is as follows: KAGVTQTPRYLIKTRGQQVTLSCSPISGHRSVSWYQQTPGQGLQFLFEYFSETQRNKGNFPGRFSGRQFSNSRSEMNVSTLELGDSALYLCASSFSGKGTQYFGPGTRLLVL.